This T cell receptor (beta chain) stems from a study of T cells in Graves' hyperthyroidism and ophthalmopathy. The CDR3 is made up of 15 amino acids. Looked up from germline, CDR1 is MGHRA and CDR2 is YSYEKL. V was cut by 5 bases and J by 0 bases, with 11 bases left in between. Based on clinical symptoms, serum thyroxine and TRAb, thyroid ultrasound and orbital computed tomography, diagnoses were reached. This clonotype showed up just a few times. Its antigen remains unidentified. Findings and limits, study-wide: Separating ophthalmopathy from stable hyperthyroidism was achieved by a 13 V-J model.

Amplified TCR beta CDR3 regions came from RNA transcripts. The HTBI primer set served for first-round RT-PCR of the TCR CDR3. TCRdb re-analysed the multiplex PCR reads in MiXCR, keeping a single row per CDR3 protein. The table lists 370,000 or so distinct CDR3 sequences, roughly 14% of them singletons. The sample was blood. The clonotype comes from a young man with Graves' hyperthyroidism that later progressed to Graves' ophthalmopathy. The chain has TRBV4-1 and TRBJ2-1; D not certain. As DNA, the CDR3 is TGCGCCAGCAGCTTTCGGCTTAGCTCCTACAATGAGCAGTTCTTC. This gives the protein CASSFRLSSYNEQFF.